Below, 8 T cell receptor beta chains from the same sample are listed, as sequenced in a study of T cell clones after liver transplantation (dated by TCRdb to between 2019 and 2020). Preparation of the library involved the immunoSEQ multiplex PCR assay. TCRdb holds this immuneACCESS table with in-frame rearrangements only. Some clones are missing; in checked studies, unresolved V genes explain under half, and the rest has no known cause. This sample is represented by under 55,000 clones; roughly nine tenths of them were singletons. The ten largest clones capture roughly 14% of the sample. The sample here was CD8+ T cells from blood, taken 12 months after liver transplant. These receptors came from a human patient who received a liver transplant. After transplantation, some T cells may belong to the graft donor instead of the recipient.

The J gene is TRBJ1-1, the V gene TRBV7-3; D gene unclear. Germline V gene sequence: CDR1 SGHTA, CDR2 FQGTGA. The ends were cut back, 1 base at V and 0 bases at J, with 9 bases in the middle. This CDR3 has 15 residues. CDR3 sequence: CASSLSRSLNTEAFF. CDR3 sequence (DNA): TGTGCCAGCAGCTTAAGTAGATCCTTGAACACTGAAGCTTTCTTT.

This clone was seen just once. This chain uses TRBV14 with TRBJ2-1, with D uncertain. With 1 base removed from V and 5 bases from J, the gap between germline ends came to 6 bases. This CDR3 spans 13 amino acids. The germline CDR1 and CDR2 sequences are SGHDN and FVKESK. This CDR3 reads CASSQGPHNEQFF. The CDR3 DNA reads TGTGCCAGCAGCCAAGGGCCGCACAATGAGCAGTTCTTC. Drawing the rest from reference TRBV14 and TRBJ2-1, the complete variable domain is EAGVTQFPSHSVIEKGQTVTLRCDPISGHDNLYWYRRVMGKEIKFLLHFVKESKQDESGMPNNRFLAERTGGTYSTLKVQPAELEDSGVYFCASSQGPHNEQFFGPGTRLTVL.

This chain uses TRBV7-6 with TRBJ2-7, with unresolved D. Germline CDR1 and CDR2: SGHVS and FNYEAQ. This CDR3 is built from 13 residues. With 0 bases removed from V and 6 bases from J, the gap between germline ends came to 9 bases. The CDR3 here is CASSLAPGSEQYF. For the CDR3, the DNA is TGTGCCAGCAGCTTAGCTCCGGGCTCCGAGCAGTACTTC.

This clone occurred a few times. The chain is built from TRBV19 and TRBJ2-1; 9 nucleotides line up with TRBD2. The junction had 4 bases not matched to a gene; V was cut back by 5 bases and J by 5 bases. Germline V gives CDR1 LNHDA, CDR2 SQIVND (reference sequence). CDR3 length: 14 amino acids. DNA of the CDR3: TGTGCCAGTAGTTTCGGACTAGCGAACAATGAGCAGTTCTTC. Its translation is CASSFGLANNEQFF.

The CDR3 spells CASSEFPGGSQPQHF. As DNA, the CDR3 is TGTGCCAGCAGTGAATTCCCAGGGGGCAGTCAGCCCCAGCATTTT. The rearrangement joins TRBV6-4 to TRBJ1-5, with TRBD1 matching over 8 bases. From germline, CDR1 is MRHNA and CDR2 SNTAGT. V was clipped by 3 bases and J by 6 bases; unmatched bases: 7. The CDR3 is 15 residues long.

Only one count was recorded for this clone. CDR3 bases: TGTGCCAGTAGTATAGATCGCTGGACAGGGAGGGATGAAAAACTGTTTTTT. Translation gives CASSIDRWTGRDEKLFF. This rearrangement joins TRBV19 to TRBJ1-4, with 8 bases fitting TRBD1. The V and J ends lost 0 bases and 6 bases, in that order; junction bases with no gene match: 9. CDR3 length: 17 amino acids. Germline V CDR1 and CDR2: LNHDA, SQIVND (reference sequence).

V usage is TRBV7-9 and J usage is TRBJ1-1; 10 nucleotides agree with TRBD1. Germline CDR1 is SEHNR and CDR2 is FQNEAQ (reference sequence). The CDR3 totals 15 residues. The junction had 4 bases not matched to a gene; V was cut back by 5 bases and J by 1 base. CDR3 coding DNA: TGTGCCAGCAGCCCGGACAGGGGGGCGAACACTGAAGCTTTCTTT. Its protein product is CASSPDRGANTEAFF.

V gene TRBV6-4 combines with J gene TRBJ1-5, with 7 bases fitting TRBD1. In germline, CDR1 is MRHNA, CDR2 SNTAGT. V gave up 3 bases and J gave up 5 bases; unmatched junction bases: 4. The CDR3 runs 14 residues. The CDR3 bases are TGTGCCAGCAGTGAAACAGGGGAGGATCAGCCCCAGCATTTT. Residues: CASSETGEDQPQHF.